This T cell receptor (beta chain) was captured in a study of blood T cell repertoires in COVID-19. Here immunoSEQ multiplex PCR was the method, and the copy in TCRdb shows in-frame clones only, minus some. The profile covers around 180,000 clones, with 88% appearing a single time and approximately 4% taken by the ten largest. The trim removed 3 bases at V and 1 base at J, leaving 6 bases unmatched. Per germline, CDR1 SGHNT and CDR2 YYREEE (reference sequence). There are 15 residues in the CDR3. Source material: peripheral blood. The TCR originated in a human donor in a cohort sampled during active COVID-19. This chain connects TRBV5-4 to TRBJ1-1, with 7 bases lining up with TRBD1. The CDR3 is CASSSVRDRNTEAFF. In DNA form, the CDR3 reads TGTGCCAGCAGCTCGGTACGGGACAGGAACACTGAAGCTTTCTTT. Full variable domain (missing parts from reference TRBV5-4 and TRBJ1-1): ETGVTQSPTHLIKTRGQQVTLRCSSQSGHNTVSWYQQALGQGPQFIFQYYREEENGRGNFPPRFSGLQFPNYSSELNVNALELDDSALYLCASSSVRDRNTEAFFGQGTRLTVV.